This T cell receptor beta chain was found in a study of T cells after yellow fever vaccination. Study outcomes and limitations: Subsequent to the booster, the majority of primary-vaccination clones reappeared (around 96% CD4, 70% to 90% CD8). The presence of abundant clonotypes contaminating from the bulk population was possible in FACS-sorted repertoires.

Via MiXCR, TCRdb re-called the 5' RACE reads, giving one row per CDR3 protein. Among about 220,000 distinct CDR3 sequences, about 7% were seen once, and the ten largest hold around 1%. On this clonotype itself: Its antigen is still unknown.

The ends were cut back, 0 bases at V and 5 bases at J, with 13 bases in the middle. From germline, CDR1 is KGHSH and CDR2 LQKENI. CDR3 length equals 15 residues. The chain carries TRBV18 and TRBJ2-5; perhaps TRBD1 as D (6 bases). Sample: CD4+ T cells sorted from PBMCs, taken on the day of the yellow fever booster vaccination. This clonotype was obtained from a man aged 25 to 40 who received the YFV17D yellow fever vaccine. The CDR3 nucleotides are TGTGCCAGCTCACCACCGGCACAGGGTCGGGAGACCCAGTACTTC. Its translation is CASSPPAQGRETQYF.